Sequencing of this T cell receptor beta chain was carried out in a study of cytomegalovirus exposure and HLA in healthy donors. Study outcomes and limitations: Among the CMV-associated chains, a few were confirmed in vitro as specific for CMV antigens. Overall, approximately 150 TCR beta chains were annotated as cytomegalovirus-associated.

The CDR3 extends over 16 amino acids. The V gene lost 2 bases and the J gene lost 1 base, with 12 bases spanning the gap. The germline gives CDR1 SGDLS, CDR2 YYNGEE. On this clone itself: Its antigen is unknown.

Repertoires were generated with immunoSEQ multiplex PCR, while TCRdb's copy carries only in-frame clones and drops some. This table has 65,000 to 95,000 clones, approximately 95% appearing once. Specimen: PBMCs. The chain combines TRBV9 with TRBJ2-2; D not resolved. This receptor was taken from a man aged 18 to 35 in good health and CMV-seronegative. This CDR3 reads CASSVTAYKNTGELFF. CDR3 in DNA: TGTGCCAGCAGCGTTACCGCTTACAAGAACACCGGGGAGCTGTTTTTT.